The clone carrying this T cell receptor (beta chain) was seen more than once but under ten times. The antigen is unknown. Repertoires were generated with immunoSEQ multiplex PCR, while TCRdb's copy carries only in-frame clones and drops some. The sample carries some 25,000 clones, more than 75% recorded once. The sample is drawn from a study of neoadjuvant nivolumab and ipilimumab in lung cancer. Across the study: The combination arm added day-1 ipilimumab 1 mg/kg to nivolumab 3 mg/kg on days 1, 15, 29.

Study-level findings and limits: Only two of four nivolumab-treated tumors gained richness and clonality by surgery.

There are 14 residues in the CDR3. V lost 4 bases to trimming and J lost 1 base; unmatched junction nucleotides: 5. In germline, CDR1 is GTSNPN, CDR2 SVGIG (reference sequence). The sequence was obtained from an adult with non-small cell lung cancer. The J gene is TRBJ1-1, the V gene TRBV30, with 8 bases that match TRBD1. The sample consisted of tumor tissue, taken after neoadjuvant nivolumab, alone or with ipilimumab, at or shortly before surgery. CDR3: CAWNQGAGNTEAFF. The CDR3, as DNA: TGTGCCTGGAATCAGGGGGCGGGGAACACTGAAGCTTTCTTT. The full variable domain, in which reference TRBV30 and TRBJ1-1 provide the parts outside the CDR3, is SQTIHQWPATLVQPVGSPLSLECTVEGTSNPNLYWYRQAAGRGLQLLFYSVGIGQISSEVPQNLSASRPQDRQFILSSKKLLLSDSGFYLCAWNQGAGNTEAFFGQGTRLTVV.